The 17 T cell receptor beta chains presented below share a single source sample, sequenced in a study of CD8 T cells in ankylosing spondylitis. TCRdb independently ran MiXCR on the 5' RACE reads; one entry per CDR3 protein. This sample carries around 280,000 distinct CDR3 sequences, 15% to 20% of them seen once, and the ten largest clones take roughly 8%. The specimen sequenced was blood, either unsorted or a sorted T cell fraction (not recorded which). The receptors stem from a male donor with ankylosing spondylitis or in good health (not recorded which).

V gene TRBV3-1 combines with J gene TRBJ1-2; D is unclear. This CDR3 is 14 amino acids long. V was clipped by 0 bases and J by 6 bases, with 11 bases between them. Germline CDR1 and CDR2: LGHDT and YNNKEL (reference sequence). Written as DNA, the CDR3 is TGTGCCAGCAGCCAAGATTTAGGGATGGATGGCTACACCTTC. Protein sequence: CASSQDLGMDGYTF.

Only a few counts were recorded for this clonotype. The gene calls are TRBV19 and TRBJ1-1; 10 positions match TRBD1. The trim removed 1 base at V and 4 bases at J, leaving 3 bases unmatched. Germline CDR1 is LNHDA and CDR2 is SQIVND (reference sequence). The CDR3 runs to 15 residues. The CDR3 DNA reads as TGTGCCAGTAGTATAGTGACAGGGGGCCTCACTGAAGCTTTCTTT. Translation gives CASSIVTGGLTEAFF.

In this sample, this clonotype turned up a few times. Here the CDR3 DNA reads TGTGCCAGCAGCTTAGTCCCGGCAGGGTTCACCGGGGAGCTGTTTTTT. It codes for CASSLVPAGFTGELFF. V is TRBV11-2 and J is TRBJ2-2; perhaps TRBD1 as D (5 bases). Germline CDR1 reads SGHAT; CDR2 reads FQNNGV. The CDR3 extends over 16 amino acids. V dropped 1 base and J dropped 4 bases, with 13 bases sitting between them.

CDR3 in amino acids: CASSLGRQTYNEQFF. The CDR3 DNA reads TGCGCCAGCAGCTTGGGACGGCAAACCTACAATGAGCAGTTCTTC. The chain carries TRBV5-1 and TRBJ2-1; no definite D call. This CDR3 contains 15 residues. The germline V gene has CDR1 SGHRS and CDR2 YFSETQ. Trimming removed 0 bases at V and 2 bases at J, with 9 bases between. Using reference TRBV5-1 and TRBJ2-1 for the parts outside the CDR3, the full variable domain is KAGVTQTPRYLIKTRGQQVTLSCSPISGHRSVSWYQQTPGQGLQFLFEYFSETQRNKGNFPGRFSGRQFSNSRSEMNVSTLELGDSALYLCASSLGRQTYNEQFFGPGTRLTVL.

This clonotype was seen more than once but under ten times. This chain links TRBV4-1 with TRBJ1-5, with D unresolved. V lost 0 bases to trimming and J lost 4 bases, with 13 bases between them. CDR3 length: 16 residues. Germline V CDR1 and CDR2: MGHRA, YSYEKL. The CDR3: CASSQESGITNQPQHF. In DNA form, the CDR3 reads TGCGCCAGCAGCCAAGAGTCGGGCATCACAAATCAGCCCCAGCATTTT.

The chain uses TRBV20-1 and TRBJ2-7; TRBD2 matches at 10 bases. V lost 5 bases and J lost 0; bases outside the gene matches: 10. This CDR3 is built from 16 residues. Germline CDR1 reads DFQATT; CDR2 reads SNEGSKA (reference sequence). The CDR3 loop reads CSAGSPLAGSSYEQYV. CDR3 DNA: TGCAGTGCTGGATCCCCACTAGCGGGGAGCTCCTACGAGCAGTACGTC.

The chain links TRBV7-2 to TRBJ2-5; TRBD2 is a possible D gene (6 bases). The CDR3 contains 15 residues. The germline V and J ends were trimmed by 5 bases and 4 bases, with 17 bases remaining between them. Germline assignment: CDR1 SGHTA and CDR2 FQGNSA. CDR3 in amino acids: CASSPYLLATETQYF. In nucleotides, the CDR3 is TGTGCCAGCAGCCCGTACCTACTAGCTACAGAGACCCAGTACTTC.

The chain recombines TRBV3-1 with TRBJ1-5; D gene uncertain. Germline CDR1 is LGHDT and CDR2 is YNNKEL (reference sequence). Trimming stripped 1 base from V and 3 bases from J, with 7 bases between. The CDR3 loop spans 14 amino acids. The CDR3 DNA follows: TGTGCCAGCAGCCAAGCCGGCAACAATCAGCCCCAGCATTTT. Its protein is CASSQAGNNQPQHF.

This clonotype has only a few counts. The chain employs TRBV5-1 and TRBJ2-7; 10 bases fit TRBD2. The V gene end was trimmed by 0 bases and the J gene end by 5 bases; junction bases not matched to a gene: 8. The germline V gene has CDR1 SGHRS and CDR2 YFSETQ. The CDR3 covers 16 residues. The CDR3, as DNA: TGCGCCAGCAGCTTGGCGGTTGGGACTAGCGTCCACGAGCAGTACGTC. Translating gives CASSLAVGTSVHEQYV.

This clonotype has ten or more counts. The rearrangement joins TRBV25-1 to TRBJ2-1; no clear D gene. The germline V gene encodes CDR1 MGHDK and CDR2 SYGVNS. Between the trimmed V and J ends, which lost 4 bases and 10 bases, there was a span of 8 bases. There are 11 residues in the CDR3. DNA of the CDR3: TGTGCCAGCAGTGCGGCTACAGAGCAGTTCTTC. The encoded protein is CASSAATEQFF.

The rearrangement joins TRBV20-1 to TRBJ2-4, with 13 bases fitting TRBD2. This CDR3 is 16 amino acids long. The germline CDR1 and CDR2 sequences are DFQATT and SNEGSKA (reference sequence). With V trimmed by 6 bases and J by 0 bases, 5 bases remained unmatched. The CDR3 DNA sequence: TGCAGTGCAGGGACTAGCGGGACGATAGCCAAAAACATTCAGTACTTC. This translates into CSAGTSGTIAKNIQYF.

This clonotype was seen a few times. The CDR3 bases are TGCAGCGTTGCCCGGGGGAACAATGAGCAGTTCTTC. Its translation: CSVARGNNEQFF. The V and J genes are TRBV29-1 and TRBJ2-1, with TRBD2 as a possible D gene (6 bases). This CDR3 has 12 residues. Germline V CDR1 and CDR2: SQVTM, ANQGSEA. With 4 bases removed from V and 5 bases from J, the gap between germline ends came to 9 bases.

The chain combines TRBV10-3 with TRBJ2-2, with 9 positions matching TRBD1. V dropped 8 bases and J dropped 5; count of bases not matched to a gene: 3. CDR1 is ENHRY, CDR2 SYGVKD, per germline. This CDR3 is 13 amino acids long. This chain's CDR3 is CAIGQGMTGELFF. The DNA for the CDR3 is TGTGCCATCGGACAGGGGATGACCGGGGAGCTGTTTTTT.

The table lists this clonotype with a few counts. The chain has TRBV20-1 and TRBJ2-1, with 9 nucleotides matching TRBD2. This CDR3 spans 14 amino acids. The V gene's germline CDR1 is DFQATT and CDR2 SNEGSKA (reference sequence). J gave up 4 bases and V 5 bases, and 6 bases lay outside the gene matches. CDR3 protein: CSAPGTSRYNEQFF. The CDR3 DNA is TGCAGTGCTCCCGGGACTAGCCGTTACAATGAGCAGTTCTTC.

This clonotype was found a few times. This chain joins TRBV12-3 or TRBV12-4 and TRBJ2-1; 9 nucleotides align to TRBD1. V shed 5 bases, J shed 6 bases, and the junction held 11 bases outside the gene matches. This CDR3 has 16 amino acids. Here the CDR3 reads CASSPPGQGIFNEQFF. The CDR3 bases are TGTGCCAGCAGTCCCCCGGGACAGGGTATATTCAATGAGCAGTTCTTC.

The J gene is TRBJ1-5, the V gene TRBV12-3 or TRBV12-4, with D possibly TRBD1 on 6 matching bases. The CDR3 has 13 residues. V gave up 10 bases and J gave up 6 bases, with 16 bases separating them. The CDR3 DNA reads TGTGCCACGTCGGGGGGGCGCCGTCAGCCCCAGCATTTT. As protein: CATSGGRRQPQHF.

This clonotype was counted only a few times. This rearrangement joins TRBV5-1 to TRBJ2-7, with 8 bases aligning to TRBD1. Germline V gene data show CDR1 as SGHRS and CDR2 as YFSETQ. Germline trimming cut 3 bases from V and 2 bases from J; bases unmatched to any gene: 4. The CDR3 runs 14 residues. The CDR3 bases are TGCGCCAGCAGCTACCGGGACAGGACCTACGAGCAGTACGTC. Its translation is CASSYRDRTYEQYV.